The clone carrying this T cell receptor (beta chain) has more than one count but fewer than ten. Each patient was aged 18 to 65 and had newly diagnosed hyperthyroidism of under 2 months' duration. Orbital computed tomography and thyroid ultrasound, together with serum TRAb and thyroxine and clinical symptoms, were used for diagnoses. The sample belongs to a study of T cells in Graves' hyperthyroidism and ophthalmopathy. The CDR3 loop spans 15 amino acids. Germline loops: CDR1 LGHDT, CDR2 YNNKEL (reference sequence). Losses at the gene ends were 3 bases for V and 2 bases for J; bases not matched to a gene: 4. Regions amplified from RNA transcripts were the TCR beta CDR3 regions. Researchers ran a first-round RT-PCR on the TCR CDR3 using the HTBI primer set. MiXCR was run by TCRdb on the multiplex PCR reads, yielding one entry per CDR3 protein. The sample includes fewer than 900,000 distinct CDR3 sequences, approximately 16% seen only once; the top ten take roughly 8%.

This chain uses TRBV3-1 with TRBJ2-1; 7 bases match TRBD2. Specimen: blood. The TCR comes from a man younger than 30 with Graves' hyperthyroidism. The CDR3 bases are TGTGCCAGCAGCCATCTAAGCGGGGCCTACAATGAGCAGTTCTTC. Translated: CASSHLSGAYNEQFF.